The text below deals with one TCR beta chain. Patients had HPV-negative, locally advanced oral cavity squamous cell carcinoma. These data are taken from a study of neoadjuvant anti-PD-1 for oral cavity cancer. Deletions cut 5 bases from V and 2 bases from J, with 11 bases between. The length of the CDR3 is 14 residues. Germline values: CDR1 SGHVS, CDR2 FQNEAQ. The protocol was immunoSEQ multiplex PCR, while the TCRdb copy is restricted to in-frame clones and leaves out a portion. This sample yields about 6,800 clones, of which around 70% are seen a single time; roughly 2.5% belongs to the top ten. The specimen comprised PBMCs, sampled before nivolumab (anti-PD-1) treatment. V gene TRBV7-8 combines with J gene TRBJ2-3; D is uncertain. The sequence derives from a person aged 35 to 85 with oral cavity squamous cell carcinoma. The DNA for the CDR3 is TGTGCCAGCAGCGCCCGGCGGACCACAGATACGCAGTATTTT. It translates to CASSARRTTDTQYF.